Following are 31 T cell receptor beta chains from one sample sequenced in a study of memory CD4+ T cells and cytomegalovirus serostatus. The assay was immunoSEQ multiplex PCR, and TCRdb's table has in-frame clones only and misses some. Counted here are 40,000 to 55,000 clones, about three quarters occurring once; the ten biggest clones make up roughly 1.5%. The sort gate was single viable CD3+CD4+CD8-CD45RO+ cells for memory CD4+ T cells. Material for sequencing was memory CD4+ T cells from blood. These receptors were obtained from an adult in good health and CMV-seropositive.

The gene calls are TRBV28 and TRBJ1-3, with D maybe TRBD1 (5 bases). V lost 6 bases and J 0 bases, leaving 15 bases between the germline ends. CDR1 is MDHEN and CDR2 is SYDVKM in the germline V gene. The CDR3 has 16 amino acids. In DNA form, the CDR3 reads TGTGCCAGCAGCCACGGAGGGGCCCTCTCTGGAAACACCATATATTTT. Residues: CASSHGGALSGNTIYF.

CDR3 region: CASSIGTVKTQYF. The CDR3, as DNA: TGTGCCAGTAGTATTGGGACAGTGAAGACCCAGTACTTC. The chain couples TRBV19 to TRBJ2-5, with TRBD1 matching 7 bases. The CDR3 totals 13 residues. V shed 3 bases and J 6 bases; nucleotides not matched to a gene: 4. From germline, CDR1 is LNHDA and CDR2 SQIVND (reference sequence).

The gene calls are TRBV7-6 and TRBJ2-7, with 10 bases matching TRBD1. Looked up from germline, CDR1 is SGHVS and CDR2 is FNYEAQ. V lost 1 base and J lost 7; bases outside the gene matches: 4. The CDR3 is made up of 14 amino acids. CDR3 in DNA: TGTGCCAGCAGCTTAGGGTGGGACAGGGGTGAGCAGTACTTC. It is translated as CASSLGWDRGEQYF.

The genes are TRBV7-2 and TRBJ2-5; 7 bases line up with TRBD2. The V and J ends lost 5 bases and 2 bases, in that order; junction bases with no gene match: 5. The germline gives CDR1 SGHTA, CDR2 FQGNSA. The CDR3 loop spans 14 amino acids. CDR3 amino acids: CASSPTSVQETQYF. CDR3 in DNA: TGTGCCAGCAGCCCCACTAGCGTGCAAGAGACCCAGTACTTC.

This clone was observed a few times. The V gene is TRBV6-6, the J gene TRBJ2-5; TRBD1 aligns across 8 bases. This CDR3 is 16 amino acids long. The V gene's germline CDR1 is MNHNY and CDR2 SVGAGI (reference sequence). With 4 bases clipped from V and 4 bases from J, the junction kept 11 bases outside the gene matches. CDR3 sequence (DNA): TGTGCCAGCAGTTGGGGACAGGCGACTAGAGGAGAGACCCAGTACTTC. This gives the protein CASSWGQATRGETQYF.

The J gene is TRBJ1-5, the V gene TRBV30; 8 bases fit TRBD1. In germline, CDR1 is GTSNPN, CDR2 SVGIG (reference sequence). J lost 9 bases, V lost 5 bases, and 12 bases had no gene match. This CDR3 region has 14 residues. The CDR3 coding sequence is TGTGCCTGGGCGACAGGGGCTCAAAGCCTGCCCCAGCATTTT. Encoded protein: CAWATGAQSLPQHF.

The chain is built from TRBV5-1 and TRBJ2-7; D may be TRBD2 (5 bases). CDR1 and CDR2 (germline): SGHRS, YFSETQ. The CDR3 loop spans 19 amino acids. With 3 bases removed from V and 2 bases from J, the gap between germline ends came to 27 bases. The CDR3 protein is CASSSTERTYRDRTYEQYF. The CDR3 DNA follows: TGCGCCAGCAGCTCGACGGAAAGGACCTACCGGGATCGCACCTACGAGCAGTACTTC.

The chain is built from TRBV28 and TRBJ2-5; 10 bases match TRBD2. The CDR3 covers 17 residues. The V gene end was trimmed by 6 bases and the J gene end by 2 bases; junction bases not matched to a gene: 12. Germline V gene sequence: CDR1 MDHEN, CDR2 SYDVKM. CDR3 DNA sequence: TGTGCCAGCAGGGGGGGTCGACTAGCGGGTAAACAAGAGACCCAGTACTTC. Its protein is CASRGGRLAGKQETQYF.

The chain uses TRBV15 and TRBJ2-5; perhaps TRBD2 as D (6 bases). Germline loops: CDR1 LNHNV, CDR2 YYDKDF (reference sequence). The CDR3 is 16 residues long. Trimming stripped 0 bases from V and 4 bases from J, with 15 bases between. The CDR3, as DNA: TGTGCCACCAGCAGAGAGGCAAATATACTAGCAGAGACCCAGTACTTC. Its protein is CATSREANILAETQYF. Full variable domain (remainder filled in from reference TRBV15 and TRBJ2-5): DAMVIQNPRYQVTQFGKPVTLSCSQTLNHNVMYWYQQKSSQAPKLLFHYYDKDFNNEADTPDNFQSRRPNTSFCFLDIRSPGLGDTAMYLCATSREANILAETQYFGPGTRLLVL.

This clone was counted only a few times. The gene calls are TRBV19 and TRBJ2-2; D unclear. The ends were cut back, 3 bases at V and 1 base at J, with 9 bases in the middle. This CDR3 has 15 residues. Germline V gene lookup returns CDR1 LNHDA and CDR2 SQIVND (reference sequence). The CDR3 region is CASSMARRNTGELFF. In nucleotides, the CDR3 is TGTGCCAGTAGTATGGCACGCCGGAACACCGGGGAGCTGTTTTTT.

V usage is TRBV2 and J usage is TRBJ1-4; D not certain. The V gene's germline CDR1 is SNHLY and CDR2 FYNNEI. V was cut by 10 bases and J by 1 base, with 13 bases left in between. There are 14 residues in the CDR3. DNA of the CDR3: TGTGCCAACTCGCGGGGTGTAACTAATGAAAAACTGTTTTTT. Translated: CANSRGVTNEKLFF.

The chain links TRBV4-2 to TRBJ2-1, with 9 nucleotides matching TRBD2. CDR1 and CDR2 from the germline V gene are LGHNA and YNFKEQ. Unmatched junction bases numbered 10, after V lost 1 base and J lost 9 bases. The CDR3 extends over 16 amino acids. CDR3 amino acids: CASSQVRAGGLGEQFF. For the CDR3, the DNA is TGTGCCAGCAGCCAAGTAAGGGCGGGAGGGCTGGGTGAGCAGTTCTTC.

The V gene is TRBV29-1, the J gene TRBJ1-4; D is ambiguous. V lost 6 bases, J lost 5 bases, and 13 bases lay in between. The germline V gene has CDR1 SQVTM and CDR2 ANQGSEA. The CDR3 covers 13 residues. CDR3 loop: CSVSNRPNEKLFF. The CDR3 nucleotides are TGCAGCGTCTCCAACCGTCCCAATGAAAAACTGTTTTTT.

The count of this clone is one. The chain carries TRBV6-5 and TRBJ1-1; tentatively, D is TRBD1 (5 bases). The CDR3 sequence is 15 residues long. V lost 7 bases to trimming and J lost 1 base, with 16 bases between them. Germline CDR1 and CDR2: MNHEY and SVGAGI. The DNA of the CDR3 is TGTGCCAGCACCCTAGACTCACAGGAGAACACTGAAGCTTTCTTT. It codes for CASTLDSQENTEAFF.

This sequence joins TRBV18 and TRBJ2-1; 9 bases line up with TRBD1. V lost 6 bases and J lost 1; bases outside the gene matches: 19. Germline V gene lookup returns CDR1 KGHSH and CDR2 LQKENI. The CDR3 consists of 20 residues. The CDR3 sequence: CASSPRTGAGSSGSYNEQFF. CDR3 bases: TGTGCCAGCTCCCCGCGGACAGGGGCCGGGAGTAGCGGGTCCTACAATGAGCAGTTCTTC.

The chain has TRBV2 and TRBJ1-5, with D possibly being TRBD1 (5 bases). Trimming stripped 4 bases from V and 6 bases from J, with 13 bases between. CDR1 is SNHLY, CDR2 FYNNEI, per germline. The CDR3 runs to 14 residues. CDR3 residues: CASSAQQDVQPQHF. CDR3 nucleotides: TGTGCCAGCAGTGCTCAACAGGACGTTCAGCCCCAGCATTTT.

The chain is built from TRBV7-2 and TRBJ1-5, with a weak D call TRBD1 (6 bases). This CDR3 has 14 amino acids. Germline V gene data show CDR1 as SGHTA and CDR2 as FQGNSA. The V gene lost 1 base and the J gene lost 7 bases, with 11 bases spanning the gap. The CDR3 loop reads CASSLGDKGQPQHF. For the CDR3, the DNA is TGTGCCAGCAGCTTAGGGGACAAAGGGCAGCCCCAGCATTTT.

Comment on this clone: Other DNA sequences of this sample code for an identical CDR3. The chain is built from TRBV30 and TRBJ2-3, with 13 bases identical to TRBD2. CDR3 length: 15 residues. V was pared by 2 bases and J by 4 bases, with 3 bases of the junction left unmatched. Looked up from germline, CDR1 is GTSNPN and CDR2 is SVGIG (reference sequence). The CDR3 here is CAWSMTSGRSDTQYF. The CDR3 nucleotides read TGTGCCTGGAGTATGACTAGCGGGAGGTCAGATACGCAGTATTTT.

CDR3 DNA: TGTGCCATCAGTGTTGGGGGGGGCCGAGGGCAGTTCTTC. Translated: CAISVGGGRGQFF. The chain is built from TRBV10-3 and TRBJ2-1, with a possible D match to TRBD2 (7 bases). CDR3 length equals 13 residues. CDR1 ENHRY and CDR2 SYGVKD come from the germline V gene. The ends were cut back, 4 bases at V and 12 bases at J, with 16 bases in the middle.

The rearrangement links TRBV28 to TRBJ2-7, with D perhaps matching TRBD2 (6 bases). With 8 bases removed from V and 8 bases from J, the gap between germline ends came to 16 bases. Germline V gene sequence: CDR1 MDHEN, CDR2 SYDVKM. The CDR3 sequence is 12 residues long. Here the CDR3 reads CASRETERKQYF. DNA of the CDR3: TGTGCCAGCCGGGAGACGGAACGAAAGCAGTACTTC.

This clone has just a few counts. DNA of the CDR3: TGTGCCAGCAGCCCCTTCCCGAGAGGGAGATCTGAAGCTTTCTTT. It yields the protein CASSPFPRGRSEAFF. This rearrangement joins TRBV7-2 to TRBJ1-1; no firm D call. Trimming stripped 5 bases from V and 6 bases from J, with 19 bases between. Germline V gene lookup returns CDR1 SGHTA and CDR2 FQGNSA. The CDR3 contains 15 residues.

This clone has a single count. The CDR3 DNA is TGTGCCAGCAGCCAAGCGGTCCGGGACAGCGGGGAAAAACTGTTTTTT. Translated, it gives CASSQAVRDSGEKLFF. This chain connects TRBV4-2 to TRBJ1-4; 7 bases align to TRBD1. Per the germline V gene, CDR1 is LGHNA and CDR2 is YNFKEQ. J lost 8 bases, V lost 1 base, and 10 bases had no gene match. This CDR3 comprises 16 residues.

The V call is TRBV10-2, the J call TRBJ1-1; a possible D gene is TRBD1 (5 bases). Trimming pared 2 bases from V and 0 bases from J, leaving 10 bases between. The CDR3 runs 15 residues. Germline V lookup: CDR1 WSHSY, CDR2 SAAADI. This chain's CDR3 is CASSEPPGLNTEAFF. CDR3 nucleotides: TGCGCCAGCAGTGAGCCCCCAGGGCTGAACACTGAAGCTTTCTTT.

This chain links TRBV4-1 with TRBJ1-1; TRBD1 matches 7 bases. V lost 1 base, J lost 0 bases, and 5 bases stayed unmatched. CDR1 MGHRA and CDR2 YSYEKL come from the germline V gene. This CDR3 has 16 residues. The DNA for the CDR3 is TGCGCCAGCAGCCAAGTTAACAGGGGCATGAACACTGAAGCTTTCTTT. Protein product: CASSQVNRGMNTEAFF.

The chain combines TRBV6-1 with TRBJ1-3; D is undetermined. Germline lookup yields CDR1 MNHNS and CDR2 SASEGT. V lost 7 bases and J 0 bases, leaving 13 bases between the germline ends. The CDR3 loop spans 15 amino acids. The DNA for the CDR3 is TGTGCCAGCAAGGCAGTCGGAACCTCTGGAAACACCATATATTTT. Amino acids: CASKAVGTSGNTIYF.

This clone was picked up one time. The chain couples TRBV7-9 to TRBJ2-3; D unclear. Trimming took 1 base from V and 8 from J, leaving 16 bases between them. CDR1 SEHNR and CDR2 FQNEAQ come from the germline V gene (reference sequence). The CDR3 consists of 15 residues. The CDR3 sequence is CASSLDMGAQRTQYF. The CDR3 coding sequence is TGTGCCAGCAGCTTAGACATGGGCGCACAGCGTACGCAGTATTTT.

The V gene is TRBV2, the J gene TRBJ1-4, with TRBD1 identical over 8 bases. Germline CDR1 is SNHLY and CDR2 is FYNNEI. J lost 4 bases, V lost 6 bases, and 7 bases had no gene match. The CDR3 is 15 residues long. The CDR3 is CASRSRQGLNEKLFF. The DNA of the CDR3 is TGTGCCAGCAGAAGCAGACAGGGGCTTAATGAAAAACTGTTTTTT.

The V and J genes are TRBV6-4 and TRBJ1-5, with 7 bases matching TRBD1. CDR1 is MRHNA, CDR2 SNTAGT, per germline. The CDR3 runs to 15 residues. Trimming cost V 1 base and J 7 bases; bases outside gene matches: 7. The CDR3 reads CASSDFHRGEQPQHF. The CDR3 region has the DNA TGTGCCAGCAGTGACTTTCACAGGGGAGAGCAGCCCCAGCATTTT.

The gene calls are TRBV10-2 and TRBJ2-3; possibly TRBD1 or TRBD2 for D (5 bases each). The V and J ends lost 6 bases and 4 bases respectively, with 20 bases between them. Germline loops: CDR1 WSHSY, CDR2 SAAADI. This CDR3 comprises 16 residues. CDR3 region: CASREVMQGGPDTQYF. CDR3 bases: TGCGCCAGCAGGGAGGTCATGCAGGGCGGTCCAGATACGCAGTATTTT.

This clone was seen more than once but under ten times. The chain links TRBV9 to TRBJ1-1; TRBD1 is a possible D gene (5 bases). The CDR3 length is 14 residues. Between the trimmed V and J ends, which lost 0 bases and 5 bases, there was a span of 11 bases. Germline CDR1 reads SGDLS; CDR2 reads YYNGEE. The CDR3 loop reads CASSVDGGYTEAFF. CDR3 coding DNA: TGTGCCAGCAGCGTAGATGGGGGGTATACTGAAGCTTTCTTT.

This clone was seen a few times. The rearrangement uses TRBV7-8 and TRBJ2-5; D gene unclear. CDR1 and CDR2 from the germline V gene are SGHVS and FQNEAQ. The germline V and J ends were trimmed by 5 bases and 5 bases, with 3 bases remaining between them. The CDR3 is 10 residues long. The CDR3 DNA reads TGTGCCAGCAGCAGGGAGACCCAGTACTTC. Translated: CASSRETQYF.